These 11 T cell receptor beta chains originate from one sample sequenced in a study of shared T cell receptors in the human thymus. The data were produced by immunoSEQ multiplex PCR, yet TCRdb's version contains in-frame clones alone and is incomplete. The table has fewer than 700,000 clones, roughly 90% seen once. The sample was also linked to a second study, of human thymus T cells.

Source material: thymocytes. The receptors come from a boy under two years old with a congenital heart defect.

The genes are TRBV5-1 and TRBJ2-1; a possible D gene is TRBD1 (6 bases). This CDR3 is 15 amino acids long. The germline V gene has CDR1 SGHRS and CDR2 YFSETQ. The ends were cut back, 4 bases at V and 6 bases at J, with 17 bases in the middle. CDR3 protein: CASSHGQGHINEQFF. The CDR3 DNA is TGCGCCAGCAGCCACGGGCAGGGGCATATCAATGAGCAGTTCTTC.

This clone was found once. The chain recombines TRBV6-6 with TRBJ2-5; D unresolved. The J call is in doubt because the DNA end fits TRBJ2-7 better. CDR3 length: 14 amino acids. CDR1 and CDR2 from the germline V gene are MNHNY and SVGAGI (reference sequence). The CDR3 DNA reads as TGTGCCAGCAGTCCGGGTCCCCTTTCCTACGAGCAGTACTTC. Translated: CASSPGPLSYEQYF.

J is TRBJ1-1 and V is TRBV27, with TRBD1 identical over 7 bases. CDR3 length: 14 residues. The germline V gene encodes CDR1 MNHEY and CDR2 SMNVEV (reference sequence). J lost 4 bases, V lost 5 bases, and 7 bases had no gene match. The CDR3 here is CASSLDRDCTEAFF. CDR3 sequence (DNA): TGTGCCAGCAGTCTCGACAGGGATTGCACTGAAGCTTTCTTT.

The chain recombines TRBV7-2 with TRBJ2-7, with 8 bases that match TRBD2. Germline values: CDR1 SGHTA, CDR2 FQGNSA. V lost 7 bases to trimming and J lost 6 bases; unmatched junction nucleotides: 14. The CDR3 spans 15 residues. CDR3 loop: CASNGGVRGPLEQYF. Here the CDR3 DNA reads TGTGCCAGCAACGGGGGGGTTAGGGGCCCCCTCGAGCAGTACTTC.

The chain carries TRBV11-1 and TRBJ2-2, with D possibly TRBD2 on 5 matching bases. V lost 2 bases to trimming and J lost 3 bases, with 22 bases between them. Per the germline V gene, CDR1 is SGHAT and CDR2 is FQDESV (reference sequence). The CDR3 has 19 amino acids. As DNA, the CDR3 is TGTGCCAGCAGCTTAAAAAGCGCTAAGCCACGGGATTACACCGGGGAGCTGTTTTTT. Amino acid sequence: CASSLKSAKPRDYTGELFF.

The V gene is TRBV15, the J gene TRBJ2-1, with a weak D call TRBD2 (6 bases). The CDR3 has 13 residues. V lost 5 bases, J lost 7 bases, and 12 bases lay in between. CDR1 is LNHNV, CDR2 YYDKDF, per germline (reference sequence). The CDR3: CATSPRERNEQFF. The CDR3 nucleotides are TGTGCCACCAGCCCGCGGGAACGGAATGAGCAGTTCTTC. Together with reference TRBV15 and TRBJ2-1, the CDR3 gives the full variable domain: DAMVIQNPRYQVTQFGKPVTLSCSQTLNHNVMYWYQQKSSQAPKLLFHYYDKDFNNEADTPDNFQSRRPNTSFCFLDIRSPGLGDTAMYLCATSPRERNEQFFGPGTRLTVL.

This clone was detected only a few times. The V call is TRBV10-3, the J call TRBJ1-3; the D is unclear. This CDR3 comprises 16 residues. Germline V gene lookup returns CDR1 ENHRY and CDR2 SYGVKD. V lost 0 bases and J lost 4, with 13 bases in between. CDR3 sequence: CAISESELGDGNTIYF. CDR3 sequence (DNA): TGTGCCATCAGTGAGTCGGAGTTAGGTGACGGAAACACCATATATTTT.

The CDR3 loop reads CAWRRASGANVLTF. Written as DNA, the CDR3 is TGTGCCTGGAGACGAGCCTCTGGGGCCAACGTCCTGACTTTC. The rearrangement joins TRBV30 to TRBJ2-6, with D unclear. Trimming took 3 bases from V and 0 from J, leaving 6 bases between them. There are 14 residues in the CDR3. The V gene's germline CDR1 is GTSNPN and CDR2 SVGIG (reference sequence).

This sequence joins TRBV28 and TRBJ1-1, with a weak D call TRBD1 (6 bases). Germline V CDR1 and CDR2: MDHEN, SYDVKM. The V end lost 5 bases, the J end lost 1 base, and 14 bases lay between the germline ends. This CDR3 spans 15 amino acids. CDR3 nucleotides: TGTGCCAGCAGTCTCCGGGACAACTGGAACACTGAAGCTTTCTTT. Its translation is CASSLRDNWNTEAFF.

This clone was observed a single time. The V call is TRBV5-4, the J call TRBJ2-7; 10 bases agree with TRBD2. The CDR3 is 16 amino acids. In germline, CDR1 is SGHNT, CDR2 YYREEE (reference sequence). V lost 0 bases, J lost 3 bases, and 6 bases stayed unmatched. CDR3: CASSLGAGGARYEQYF. DNA of the CDR3: TGTGCCAGCAGCTTGGGAGCGGGAGGGGCACGCTACGAGCAGTACTTC.

V usage is TRBV27 and J usage is TRBJ2-2; 15 nucleotides align to TRBD2. The V gene's germline CDR1 is MNHEY and CDR2 SMNVEV (reference sequence). This CDR3 has 18 amino acids. V lost 5 bases and J lost 5; bases outside the gene matches: 9. CDR3 DNA: TGTGCCAGCAGTCCTGGACTAGCGGGAGGGCCGGTAACCGGGGAGCTGTTTTTT. Amino acids: CASSPGLAGGPVTGELFF.